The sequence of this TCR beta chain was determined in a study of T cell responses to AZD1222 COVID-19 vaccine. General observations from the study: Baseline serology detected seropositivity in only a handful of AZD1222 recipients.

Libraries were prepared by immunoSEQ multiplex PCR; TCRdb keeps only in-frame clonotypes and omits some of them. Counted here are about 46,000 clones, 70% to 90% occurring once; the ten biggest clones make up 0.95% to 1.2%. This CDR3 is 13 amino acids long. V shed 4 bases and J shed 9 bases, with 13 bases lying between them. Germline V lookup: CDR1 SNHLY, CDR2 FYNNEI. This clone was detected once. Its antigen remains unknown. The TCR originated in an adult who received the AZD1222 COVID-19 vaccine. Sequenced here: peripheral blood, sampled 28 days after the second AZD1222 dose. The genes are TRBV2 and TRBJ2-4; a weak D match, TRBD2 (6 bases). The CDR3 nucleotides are TGTGCCAGCAGTGGCCGGGACTTGGCCATTCAGTACTTC. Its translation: CASSGRDLAIQYF.